A single T cell receptor beta chain is shown here with its context. These data come from a study of blood T cell repertoires in COVID-19. The overall study: Sites in the United States, Italy and Spain provided acute and convalescent COVID-19 samples. From T cells, B-cell-depleted T cells, or PBMCs came the material, which was cDNA or gDNA.

Original methodology: The authors estimated nucleated cell counts from reference gene primer amplification. Measured with immunoSEQ multiplex PCR; TCRdb has only the in-frame clones, and not every one. The DNA was the basis for D and trimming; V, J and clone size are from that table. Found here are fewer than 150,000 clones, over 70% of them singletons; the top ten hold approximately 2.5%. This TCR came from an older man with acute or convalescent COVID-19. The sample taken for sequencing was peripheral blood.

This CDR3 reads CASSEGTGGRGGLGTEAFF. DNA of the CDR3: TGCGCCAGCAGCGAAGGGACAGGGGGAAGAGGCGGGCTCGGCACTGAAGCTTTCTTT. The V call is TRBV4-3, the J call TRBJ1-1, with 11 nucleotides matching TRBD1. This CDR3 is 19 amino acids long. The V gene's germline CDR1 is LGHNA and CDR2 YSLEER. Germline trimming cut 5 bases from V and 4 bases from J; bases unmatched to any gene: 18.